The 4 T cell receptor beta chains below were found in one sample sequenced in a study of shared clonotypes between healthy human individuals (dated by TCRdb to about 2020). Preparation of the library involved the immunoSEQ multiplex PCR assay. The source is immuneACCESS, and TCRdb retained only in-frame sequences with V and J called. Part of the clones is not carried over; for the studies checked, unresolved V genes explain less than half of this, and the remainder is unexplained. The sample contains about 1 million clones, about 75% of them found a single time. The ten top clones hold 1.4% to 1.5% of the sample. Specimen: memory CD4+ T cells sorted from blood. Taken with the paper, the label for cell subset or site translates to: CD45RA-negative fraction. The origin of the receptors is a man younger than 35 in good health.

This clone appeared a few times. The chain carries TRBV18 and TRBJ1-1; D remains unclear. The V end was cut by 4 bases, the J end by 4 bases, with 13 bases between. The CDR3 runs 14 residues. CDR1 and CDR2 from the germline V gene are KGHSH and LQKENI. The CDR3 sequence: CASSRGLTRTEAFF. For the CDR3, the DNA is TGTGCCAGCTCACGAGGTCTGACCCGCACTGAAGCTTTCTTT.

The chain uses TRBV10-3 and TRBJ2-7; TRBD1 matches 10 bases. The germline V gene has CDR1 ENHRY and CDR2 SYGVKD. V dropped 4 bases and J dropped 2; count of bases not matched to a gene: 11. The length of the CDR3 is 17 residues. CDR3 sequence: CAISASHGTGEAYEQYF. The CDR3 DNA reads as TGTGCCATCAGTGCCTCTCACGGGACAGGGGAGGCCTACGAGCAGTACTTC.

The genes are TRBV19 and TRBJ1-1; D is ambiguous. With 0 bases removed from V and 0 bases from J, the gap between germline ends came to 8 bases. In germline, CDR1 is LNHDA, CDR2 SQIVND (reference sequence). This CDR3 region has 15 residues. The CDR3 loop reads CASSIEGSLNTEAFF. The DNA of the CDR3 is TGTGCCAGTAGTATAGAGGGCAGCCTGAACACTGAAGCTTTCTTT.

This chain links TRBV6-6 with TRBJ2-7, with TRBD1 matching over 8 bases. After removal of 7 bases from V and 4 bases from J, the junction contained 6 bases not matched to a gene. This CDR3 region has 13 residues. CDR1 is MNHNY and CDR2 is SVGAGI in the germline V gene (reference sequence). The CDR3 sequence is CASNGQGVYEQYF. The CDR3 DNA is TGTGCCAGCAATGGACAGGGAGTATACGAGCAGTACTTC.